The 25 T cell receptor beta chains given below trace back to one sample, sequenced in a study of blood T cells in healthy people across ages. Primed by a sample-barcoded 5' primer and a J-beta primer mix, a second PCR proceeded for about 6 to 11 cycles. TCRdb recomputed calls from the 5' RACE reads with MiXCR, one row per CDR3 protein. This table holds some 1.1 million distinct CDR3 sequences, roughly two fifths found once. Sequencing input: blood. Receptors were obtained from a man between 18 and 35 years old in good health.

The gene calls are TRBV10-3 and TRBJ1-2; a possible D gene is TRBD1 (6 bases). CDR1 and CDR2 (germline): ENHRY, SYGVKD. This CDR3 spans 13 amino acids. The V end was cut by 4 bases, the J end by 9 bases, with 15 bases between. The CDR3 is CAISAVRTVSYTF. CDR3 sequence (DNA): TGTGCCATCAGTGCGGTAAGGACAGTCAGCTACACCTTC.

V gene TRBV3-1 combines with J gene TRBJ1-5; D is perhaps TRBD1 (6 bases). CDR1 and CDR2 (germline): LGHDT, YNNKEL (reference sequence). The CDR3 consists of 15 residues. V dropped 6 bases and J dropped 6 bases, with 18 bases sitting between them. The CDR3 DNA reads as TGTGCCAGCAGAAGGACCAGGGGAGCGCGTCAGCCCCAGCATTTT. It specifies CASRRTRGARQPQHF.

Remarks on this clonotype: Sequence at one end of the junction differs from germline and may be a read error. The chain uses TRBV6-5 and TRBJ1-6; D is unclear. The CDR3 spans 13 residues. Germline assignment: CDR1 MNHEY and CDR2 SVGAGI. CDR3 loop: CASSYSRTSPPHF. CDR3 nucleotide sequence: TGTGCCAGCAGTTACTCTCGAACTTCACCCCCCCACTTT.

In this sample, this clonotype turned up a few times. The chain links TRBV7-3 to TRBJ1-1, with D unresolved. The V end lost 2 bases, the J end lost 5 bases, and 9 bases lay between the germline ends. The CDR3 runs 13 residues. Germline CDR1 and CDR2: SGHTA and FQGTGA. CDR3 residues: CASSLGAMTEAFF. The CDR3 coding sequence is TGTGCCAGCAGCTTAGGTGCGATGACTGAAGCTTTCTTT.

The V and J genes are TRBV20-1 and TRBJ1-1; unclear D gene. Between the trimmed V and J ends, which lost 6 bases and 1 base, there was a span of 15 bases. Germline V gene sequence: CDR1 DFQATT, CDR2 SNEGSKA (reference sequence). This CDR3 contains 14 residues. The CDR3 coding sequence is TGCAGTGCAAGACGGGGAGCCCAGAACACTGAAGCTTTCTTT. Translating it yields CSARRGAQNTEAFF.

A note on this clonotype: A single base separates this from a much larger clone, so it may be a read error. Here the CDR3 reads CSARVGGASYNEQFF. DNA for the CDR3: TGCAGTGCTAGAGTCGGCGGGGCGTCCTACAATGAGCAGTTCTTC. The chain employs TRBV20-1 and TRBJ2-1; tentatively, D is TRBD2 (6 bases). The V and J ends lost 1 base and 1 base respectively, with 11 bases between them. Per the germline V gene, CDR1 is DFQATT and CDR2 is SNEGSKA (reference sequence). CDR3 length: 15 residues.

V gene TRBV3-1 combines with J gene TRBJ2-3; D is unclear. Trimming took 0 bases from V and 4 from J, leaving 14 bases between them. Germline values: CDR1 LGHDT, CDR2 YNNKEL (reference sequence). The CDR3 extends over 16 amino acids. The CDR3, as DNA: TGTGCCAGCAGCCAAGAGCGGCCTTCCGAGGCAGATACGCAGTATTTT. Translating it yields CASSQERPSEADTQYF.

The V and J genes are TRBV29-1 and TRBJ2-1; tentatively, D is TRBD2 (6 bases). The J call is in doubt because the DNA end fits TRBJ2-7 better. The germline gives CDR1 SQVTM, CDR2 ANQGSEA. The CDR3 has 15 amino acids. CDR3 sequence reads: CSVEMGRSSYNEQYF. CDR3 DNA: TGCAGCGTTGAGATGGGGAGGAGCTCCTACAATGAGCAGTACTTC.

The chain combines TRBV6-5 with TRBJ2-5; 7 positions agree with TRBD1. The last part of the DNA fits TRBJ2-7 better; the J call may be wrong. In germline, CDR1 is MNHEY, CDR2 SVGAGI. The CDR3 sequence is 15 residues long. The chain's CDR3 is CASSPDGTVPYEQYF. The DNA for the CDR3 is TGTGCCAGCAGCCCGGACGGGACAGTGCCCTACGAGCAGTACTTC.

J is TRBJ1-2 and V is TRBV20-1, with a tentative D call TRBD1 (6 bases). CDR1 and CDR2 from the germline V gene are DFQATT and SNEGSKA (reference sequence). V was clipped by 2 bases and J by 8 bases, with 21 bases between them. The CDR3 runs to 15 residues. The CDR3 nucleotides are TGCAGTGCTAGACTTCAGGGGATAGATGTAAAGGGCTACACCTTC. This translates into CSARLQGIDVKGYTF.

This rearrangement joins TRBV27 to TRBJ1-2; D is undetermined. The V end was cut by 5 bases, the J end by 5 bases, with 9 bases between. Germline CDR1 reads MNHEY; CDR2 reads SMNVEV (reference sequence). The length of the CDR3 is 12 residues. In nucleotides, the CDR3 is TGTGCCAGCAGTCCACTGGGGTATGGCTACACCTTC. It encodes CASSPLGYGYTF.

The table lists this clonotype with a few counts. The chain recombines TRBV10-3 with TRBJ1-2; D is unresolved. CDR1 and CDR2 from the germline V gene are ENHRY and SYGVKD. The CDR3 sequence is 14 residues long. V lost 0 bases and J 6 bases, leaving 11 bases between the germline ends. The CDR3 nucleotides are TGTGCCATCAGTGAGTCGCTTTCAAGAGATGGCTACACCTTC. It translates to CAISESLSRDGYTF.

The J gene is TRBJ1-1, the V gene TRBV5-1; D might be TRBD1 (5 bases). CDR3 length: 16 amino acids. Germline V CDR1 and CDR2: SGHRS, YFSETQ. V was shortened by 0 bases and J by 1 base, with 13 bases between the two germline ends. CDR3 protein: CASSLGQPPWNTEAFF. CDR3 nucleotide sequence: TGCGCCAGCAGCTTGGGACAGCCTCCCTGGAACACTGAAGCTTTCTTT.

This clonotype was counted between two and nine times. The V gene is TRBV4-3, the J gene TRBJ1-5; D uncertain. This CDR3 contains 15 residues. Trimming removed 4 bases at V and 0 bases at J, with 10 bases between. Germline assignment: CDR1 LGHNA and CDR2 YSLEER. CDR3 nucleotides: TGCGCCAGCAGCCCGACCCACAATAGCAATCAGCCCCAGCATTTT. This gives the protein CASSPTHNSNQPQHF.

The chain recombines TRBV6-5 with TRBJ2-1; unclear D gene. CDR1 is MNHEY and CDR2 is SVGAGI in the germline V gene. The CDR3 extends over 14 amino acids. V lost 2 bases to trimming and J lost 8 bases, with 13 bases between them. The CDR3 DNA is TGTGCCAGCAGTTACCTAAGACCGTGGGATGAGCAGTTCTTC. It translates to CASSYLRPWDEQFF.

This clonotype was counted between two and nine times. The DNA of the CDR3 is TGTGCCAGCAGTGAGTTTGACGGGGGGGCAGATACGCAGTATTTT. Protein sequence: CASSEFDGGADTQYF. The V call is TRBV2, the J call TRBJ2-3, with 8 nucleotides matching TRBD2. The CDR3 is made up of 15 amino acids. J was trimmed by 4 bases and V by 3 bases; bases with no gene match: 6. Germline V gene data show CDR1 as SNHLY and CDR2 as FYNNEI.

This clonotype was seen a few times. This sequence joins TRBV3-1 and TRBJ2-1, with TRBD2 matching 7 bases. The CDR3 covers 17 residues. Germline lookup yields CDR1 LGHDT and CDR2 YNNKEL (reference sequence). The J segment lost 5 bases and the V segment lost 1 base, leaving 11 bases of the junction unmatched. The CDR3 DNA sequence: TGTGCCAGCAGCCAAGGATTGGGGAGCGGGGCTAACAATGAGCAGTTCTTC. Its translation: CASSQGLGSGANNEQFF.

Here the CDR3 DNA reads TGCAGCGTTGGAGCCCCCTATGGCTACACCTTC. This codes for CSVGAPYGYTF. The chain combines TRBV29-1 with TRBJ1-2; the D is unclear. CDR1 and CDR2 from the germline V gene are SQVTM and ANQGSEA. The CDR3 is 11 residues long. Trimming left V 4 bases short and J 4 bases short, with 7 bases between.

V and J are TRBV5-1 and TRBJ2-3; TRBD1 is a possible D gene (6 bases). The germline V gene encodes CDR1 SGHRS and CDR2 YFSETQ. CDR3 length: 15 residues. The V and J ends lost 4 bases and 6 bases respectively, with 18 bases between them. In nucleotides, the CDR3 is TGCGCCAGCAGCACCGAGACACAGGGTGCCGATACGCAGTATTTT. Its translation is CASSTETQGADTQYF.

The V call is TRBV25-1, the J call TRBJ1-4; 10 bases map to TRBD1. The CDR3 is 14 amino acids. After removal of 3 bases from V and 8 bases from J, the junction contained 3 bases not matched to a gene. CDR1 and CDR2 from the germline V gene are MGHDK and SYGVNS. CDR3 in DNA: TGTGCCAGCAGTGACCGGGACAGGGGCGAAAAACTGTTTTTT. It codes for CASSDRDRGEKLFF.

The rearrangement joins TRBV25-1 to TRBJ1-1; D is unclear. This CDR3 has 17 residues. V was clipped by 0 bases and J by 0 bases, with 14 bases between them. Germline V gives CDR1 MGHDK, CDR2 SYGVNS. In DNA, the CDR3 is TGTGCCAGCAGTGAATATACCAGCGCCGGACTGAACACTGAAGCTTTCTTT. Encoded protein: CASSEYTSAGLNTEAFF.

This clonotype occurred a few times. V usage is TRBV5-1 and J usage is TRBJ1-2, with D unclear. Trimming shortened V by 0 bases and J by 8 bases, and 8 bases separated the two germline ends. The germline V gene encodes CDR1 SGHRS and CDR2 YFSETQ. The CDR3 is 12 amino acids. This CDR3 reads CASSLAAEGYTF. The DNA for the CDR3 is TGCGCCAGCAGCTTGGCGGCGGAAGGCTACACCTTC.

This clonotype has a handful of counts. V gene TRBV5-5 combines with J gene TRBJ1-5, with TRBD1 matching 7 bases. Per the germline V gene, CDR1 is SGHKS and CDR2 is YYEKEE (reference sequence). J was trimmed by 6 bases and V by 1 base; bases with no gene match: 10. CDR3 length equals 16 residues. CDR3 DNA: TGTGCCAGCAGCTTGAAACCCGCTAGGGACAGTCAGCCCCAGCATTTT. Its protein product is CASSLKPARDSQPQHF. The full variable domain, completed using reference TRBV5-5 and TRBJ1-5, is DAGVTQSPTHLIKTRGQQVTLRCSPISGHKSVSWYQQVLGQGPQFIFQYYEKEERGRGNFPDRFSARQFPNYSSELNVNALLLGDSALYLCASSLKPARDSQPQHFGDGTRLSIL.

The chain combines TRBV5-1 with TRBJ2-7, with 7 bases matching TRBD1. This CDR3 region has 15 residues. Germline CDR1 and CDR2: SGHRS and YFSETQ. The junction had 8 bases not matched to a gene; V was cut back by 4 bases and J by 1 base. DNA for the CDR3: TGCGCCAGCAGCACCTCGACAGGGTTGTCCTACGAGCAGTACTTC. Its translation is CASSTSTGLSYEQYF.

V and J are TRBV7-2 and TRBJ2-3, with TRBD1 as a possible D gene (6 bases). Trimming stripped 6 bases from V and 2 bases from J, with 12 bases between. From germline, CDR1 is SGHTA and CDR2 FQGNSA. CDR3 size: 14 residues. The CDR3 DNA is TGTGCCAGCAGGGAACGACAGGACACAGATACGCAGTATTTT. Translation: CASRERQDTDTQYF.